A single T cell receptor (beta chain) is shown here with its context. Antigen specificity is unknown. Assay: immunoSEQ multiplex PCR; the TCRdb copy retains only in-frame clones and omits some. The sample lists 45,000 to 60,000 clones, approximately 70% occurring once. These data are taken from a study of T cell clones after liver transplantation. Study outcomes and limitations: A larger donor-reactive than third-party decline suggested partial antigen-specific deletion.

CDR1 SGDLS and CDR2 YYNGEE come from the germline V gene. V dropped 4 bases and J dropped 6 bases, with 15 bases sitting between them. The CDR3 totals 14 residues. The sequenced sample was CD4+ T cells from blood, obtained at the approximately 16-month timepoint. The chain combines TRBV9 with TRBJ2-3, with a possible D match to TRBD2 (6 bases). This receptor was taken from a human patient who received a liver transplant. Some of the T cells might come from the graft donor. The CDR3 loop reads CASSPRTTGDTQYF. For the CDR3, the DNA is TGTGCCAGCAGCCCACGGACTACCGGGGATACGCAGTATTTT. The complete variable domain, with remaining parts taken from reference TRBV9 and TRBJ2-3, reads DSGVTQTPKHLITATGQRVTLRCSPRSGDLSVYWYQQSLDQGLQFLIQYYNGEERAKGNILERFSAQQFPDLHSELNLSSLELGDSALYFCASSPRTTGDTQYFGPGTRLTVL.